This T cell receptor (beta chain) was observed in a study of shared clonotypes between healthy human individuals. Across the whole study: CD4 naive and CD4 memory each took three plates per donor, while CD8 naive took two and CD8 memory one. Findings and limits, study-wide: The sampled material consisted only of blood, and tissue repertoires are likely to differ.

Positively selected for CCR7, the CD45RO-negative cells used as naive CD8 cells excluded terminally differentiated effector memory CD45RA+ cells. J gave up 4 bases and V 5 bases, and 12 bases lay outside the gene matches. Germline assignment: CDR1 SGHTA and CDR2 FQGNSA. The CDR3 is 16 residues long. Each replicate PCR on the sorted subsets used 150 to 200 ng DNA (roughly 32,000 T cell genomes). This table comes from immunoSEQ multiplex PCR, and its TCRdb copy is limited to in-frame clones, with some not included. Among about 2.1 million clones listed, around 93% were seen once. Comments on this clone: Its antigen is unidentified.

The chain combines TRBV7-2 with TRBJ2-7; 9 bases match TRBD1. Sequenced sample: naive CD8+ T cells from PBMCs. The TCR sequence derives from a young man in good health. Some clones in this sample may be carry-over from other donors' samples. This CDR3 is CASSRTSGQGIYEQYF. The DNA for the CDR3 is TGTGCCAGCAGCCGAACCTCGGGACAGGGAATATACGAGCAGTACTTC.